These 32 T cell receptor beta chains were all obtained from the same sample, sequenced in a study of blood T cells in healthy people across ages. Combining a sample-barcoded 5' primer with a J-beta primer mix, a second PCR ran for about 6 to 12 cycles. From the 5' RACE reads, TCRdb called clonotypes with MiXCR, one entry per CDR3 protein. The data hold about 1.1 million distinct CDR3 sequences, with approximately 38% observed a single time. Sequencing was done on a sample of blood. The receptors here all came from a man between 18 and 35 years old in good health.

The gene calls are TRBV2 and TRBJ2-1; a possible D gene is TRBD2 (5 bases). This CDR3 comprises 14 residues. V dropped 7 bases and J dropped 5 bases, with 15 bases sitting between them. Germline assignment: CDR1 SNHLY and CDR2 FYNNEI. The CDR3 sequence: CASKVRADDNEQFF. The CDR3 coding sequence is TGTGCCAGCAAGGTGCGGGCTGATGACAATGAGCAGTTCTTC. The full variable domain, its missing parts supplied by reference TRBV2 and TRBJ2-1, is EPEVTQTPSHQVTQMGQEVILRCVPISNHLYFYWYRQILGQKVEFLVSFYNNEISEKSEIFDDQFSVERPDGSNFTLKIRSTKLEDSAMYFCASKVRADDNEQFFGPGTRLTVL.

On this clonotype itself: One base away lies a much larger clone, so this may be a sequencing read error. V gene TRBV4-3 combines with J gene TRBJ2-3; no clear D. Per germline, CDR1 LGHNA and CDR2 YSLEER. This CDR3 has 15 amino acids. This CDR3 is CASGQDPSASNTQYF. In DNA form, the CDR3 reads TGCGCCAGCGGCCAAGATCCGTCTGCGAGCAATACGCAGTATTTT.

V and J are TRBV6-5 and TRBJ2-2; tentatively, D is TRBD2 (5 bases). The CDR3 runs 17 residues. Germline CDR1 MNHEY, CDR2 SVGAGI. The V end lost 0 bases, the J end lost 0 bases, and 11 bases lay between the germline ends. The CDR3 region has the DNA TGTGCCAGCAGTTACTCGAGTCCGGGGTCGAACACCGGGGAGCTGTTTTTT. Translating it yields CASSYSSPGSNTGELFF.

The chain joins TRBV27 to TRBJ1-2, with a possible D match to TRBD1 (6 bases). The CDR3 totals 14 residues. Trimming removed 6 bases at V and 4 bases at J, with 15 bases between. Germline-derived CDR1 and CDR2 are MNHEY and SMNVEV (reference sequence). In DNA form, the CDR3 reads TGTGCCAGCAGCGGGGGCGGGGGAGCCTATGGCTACACCTTC. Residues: CASSGGGGAYGYTF.

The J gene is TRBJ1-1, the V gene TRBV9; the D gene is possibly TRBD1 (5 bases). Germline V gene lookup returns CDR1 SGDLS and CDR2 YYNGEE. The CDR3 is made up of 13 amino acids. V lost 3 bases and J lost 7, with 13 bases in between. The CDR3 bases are TGTGCCAGCAGCGACGGGGGGTCCCGTGAAGCTTTCTTT. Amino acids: CASSDGGSREAFF.

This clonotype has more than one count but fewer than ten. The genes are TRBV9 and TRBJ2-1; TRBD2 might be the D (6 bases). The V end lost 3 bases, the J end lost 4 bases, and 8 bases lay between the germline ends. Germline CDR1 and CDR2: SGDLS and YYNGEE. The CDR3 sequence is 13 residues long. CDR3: CASSEREYNEQFF. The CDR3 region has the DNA TGTGCCAGCAGCGAACGGGAGTACAATGAGCAGTTCTTC.

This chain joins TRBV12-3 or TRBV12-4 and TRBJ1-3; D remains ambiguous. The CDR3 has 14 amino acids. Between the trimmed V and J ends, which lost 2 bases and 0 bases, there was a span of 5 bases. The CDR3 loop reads CASSLRHSGNTIYF. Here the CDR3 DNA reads TGTGCCAGCAGTTTAAGACACTCTGGAAACACCATATATTTT.

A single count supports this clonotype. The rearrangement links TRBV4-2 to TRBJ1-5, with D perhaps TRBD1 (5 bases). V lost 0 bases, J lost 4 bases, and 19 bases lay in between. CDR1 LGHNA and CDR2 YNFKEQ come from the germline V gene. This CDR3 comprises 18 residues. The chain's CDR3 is CASSQDLPGGGENQPQHF. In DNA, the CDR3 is TGTGCCAGCAGCCAAGATCTGCCGGGCGGGGGGGAGAATCAGCCCCAGCATTTT.

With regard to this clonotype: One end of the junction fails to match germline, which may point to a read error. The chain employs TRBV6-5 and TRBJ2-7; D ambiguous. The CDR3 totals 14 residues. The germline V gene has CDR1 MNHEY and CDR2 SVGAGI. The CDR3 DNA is TGTGCCAGTAGTTACCCGTCCGTAGCCTACGAGCAGTACTTC. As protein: CASSYPSVAYEQYF.

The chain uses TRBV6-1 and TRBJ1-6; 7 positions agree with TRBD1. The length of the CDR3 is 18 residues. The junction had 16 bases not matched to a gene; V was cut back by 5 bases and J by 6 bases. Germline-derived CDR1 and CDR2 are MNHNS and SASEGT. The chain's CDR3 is CASSRKGLTGPSNSPLHF. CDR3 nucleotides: TGTGCCAGCAGTCGAAAGGGGCTGACAGGGCCCTCTAATTCACCCCTCCACTTT.

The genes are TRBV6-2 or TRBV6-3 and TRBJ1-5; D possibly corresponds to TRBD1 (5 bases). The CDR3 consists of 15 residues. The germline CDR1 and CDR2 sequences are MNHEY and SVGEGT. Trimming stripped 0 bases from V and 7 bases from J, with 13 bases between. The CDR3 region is CASSYSAGPDQPQHF. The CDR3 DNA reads TGTGCCAGCAGTTACTCGGCAGGGCCGGACCAGCCCCAGCATTTT.

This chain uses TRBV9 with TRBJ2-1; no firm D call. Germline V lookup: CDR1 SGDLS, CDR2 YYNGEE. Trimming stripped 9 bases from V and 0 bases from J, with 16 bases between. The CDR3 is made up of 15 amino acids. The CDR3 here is CAISRPDSSYNEQFF. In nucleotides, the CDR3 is TGTGCCATCTCCCGTCCGGATAGCTCCTACAATGAGCAGTTCTTC.

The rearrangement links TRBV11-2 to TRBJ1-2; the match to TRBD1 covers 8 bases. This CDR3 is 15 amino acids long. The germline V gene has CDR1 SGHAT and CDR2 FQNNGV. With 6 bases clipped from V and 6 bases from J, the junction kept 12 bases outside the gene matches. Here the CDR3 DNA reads TGTGCCAGCAGACGACAGGGGCGCTTCGGAGATGGCTACACCTTC. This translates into CASRRQGRFGDGYTF.

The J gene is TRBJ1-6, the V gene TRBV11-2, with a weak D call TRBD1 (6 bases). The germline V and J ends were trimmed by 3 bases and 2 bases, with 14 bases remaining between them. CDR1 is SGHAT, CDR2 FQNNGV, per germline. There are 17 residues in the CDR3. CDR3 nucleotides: TGTGCCAGCAGCTTCAGGGGAAGTCGGACCTATAATTCACCCCTCCACTTT. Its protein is CASSFRGSRTYNSPLHF.

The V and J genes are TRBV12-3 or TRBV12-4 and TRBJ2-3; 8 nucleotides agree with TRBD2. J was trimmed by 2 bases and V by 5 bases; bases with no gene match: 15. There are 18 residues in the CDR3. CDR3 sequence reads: CASSPARWRGVHTDTQYF. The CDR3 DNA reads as TGTGCCAGCAGTCCCGCAAGGTGGCGGGGGGTCCACACAGATACGCAGTATTTT.

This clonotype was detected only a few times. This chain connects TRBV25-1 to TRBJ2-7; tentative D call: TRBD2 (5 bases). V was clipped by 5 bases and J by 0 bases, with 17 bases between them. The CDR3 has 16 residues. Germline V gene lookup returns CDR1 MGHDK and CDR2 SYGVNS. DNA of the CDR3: TGTGCCAGCAGTAAATCTCAGCGGTCGAGCTCCTACGAGCAGTACTTC. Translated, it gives CASSKSQRSSSYEQYF.

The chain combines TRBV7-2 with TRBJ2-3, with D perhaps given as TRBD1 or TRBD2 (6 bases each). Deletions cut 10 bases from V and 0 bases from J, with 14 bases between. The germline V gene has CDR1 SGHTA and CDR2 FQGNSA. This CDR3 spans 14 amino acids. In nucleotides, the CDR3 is TGTGCCACGAGGAGGGGGGCAAGCACAGATACGCAGTATTTT. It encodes CATRRGASTDTQYF.

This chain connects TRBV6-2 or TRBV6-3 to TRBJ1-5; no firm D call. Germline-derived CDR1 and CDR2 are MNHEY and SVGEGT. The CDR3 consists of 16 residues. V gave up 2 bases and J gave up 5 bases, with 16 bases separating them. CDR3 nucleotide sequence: TGTGCCAGCAGTTACCTACACGATAGTGGCGATCAGCCCCAGCATTTT. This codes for CASSYLHDSGDQPQHF.

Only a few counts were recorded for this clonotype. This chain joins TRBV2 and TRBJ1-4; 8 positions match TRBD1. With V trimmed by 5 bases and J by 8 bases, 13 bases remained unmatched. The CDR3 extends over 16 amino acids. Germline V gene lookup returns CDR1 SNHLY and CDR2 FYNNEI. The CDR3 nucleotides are TGTGCCAGCAGTCCAGGCCTGACAGGGGCACACGAAAAACTGTTTTTT. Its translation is CASSPGLTGAHEKLFF. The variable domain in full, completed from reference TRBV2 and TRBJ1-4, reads EPEVTQTPSHQVTQMGQEVILRCVPISNHLYFYWYRQILGQKVEFLVSFYNNEISEKSEIFDDQFSVERPDGSNFTLKIRSTKLEDSAMYFCASSPGLTGAHEKLFFGSGTQLSVL.

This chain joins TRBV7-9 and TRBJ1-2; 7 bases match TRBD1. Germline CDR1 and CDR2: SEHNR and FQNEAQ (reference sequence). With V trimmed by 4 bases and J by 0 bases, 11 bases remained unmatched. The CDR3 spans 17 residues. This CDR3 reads CASSSGQVLPSNYGYTF. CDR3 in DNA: TGTGCCAGCAGCTCAGGACAGGTCCTTCCCTCTAACTATGGCTACACCTTC.

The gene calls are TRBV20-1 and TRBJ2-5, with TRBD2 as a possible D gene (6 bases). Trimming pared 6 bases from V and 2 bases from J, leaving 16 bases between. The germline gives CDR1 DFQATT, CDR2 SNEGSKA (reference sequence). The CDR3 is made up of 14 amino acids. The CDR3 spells CSAPDDGSQETQYF. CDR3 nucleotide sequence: TGCAGTGCCCCTGACGACGGGAGTCAAGAGACCCAGTACTTC.

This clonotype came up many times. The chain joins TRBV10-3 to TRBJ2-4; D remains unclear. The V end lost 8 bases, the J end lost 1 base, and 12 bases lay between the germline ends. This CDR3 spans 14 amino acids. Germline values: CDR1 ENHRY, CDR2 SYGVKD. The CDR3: CAIAPGTAKNIQYF. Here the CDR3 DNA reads TGTGCCATCGCGCCAGGAACTGCCAAAAACATTCAGTACTTC.

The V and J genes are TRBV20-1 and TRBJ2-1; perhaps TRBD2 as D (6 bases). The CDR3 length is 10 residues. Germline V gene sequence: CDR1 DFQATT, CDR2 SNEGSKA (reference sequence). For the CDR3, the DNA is TGCAGGGGGGGTCTCAATGAGCAGTTCTTC. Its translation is CRGGLNEQFF.

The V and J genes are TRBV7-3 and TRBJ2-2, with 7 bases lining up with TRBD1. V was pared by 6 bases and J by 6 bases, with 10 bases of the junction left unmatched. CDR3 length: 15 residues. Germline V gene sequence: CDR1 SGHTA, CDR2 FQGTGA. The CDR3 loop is CASSWGQKHSGELFF. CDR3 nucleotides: TGTGCCAGCAGTTGGGGACAGAAGCACTCCGGGGAGCTGTTTTTT.

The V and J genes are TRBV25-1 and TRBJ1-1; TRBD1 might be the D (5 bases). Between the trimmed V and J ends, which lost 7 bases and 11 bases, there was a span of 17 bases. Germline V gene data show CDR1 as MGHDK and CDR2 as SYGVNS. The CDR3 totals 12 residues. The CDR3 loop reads CASIKGRGEAFF. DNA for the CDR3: TGTGCCAGCATTAAGGGGAGAGGGGAGGCTTTCTTT.

The CDR3 reads CASRTASGANVLTF. CDR3 coding DNA: TGTGCCAGCAGGACAGCCTCTGGGGCCAACGTCCTGACTTTC. This chain uses TRBV2 with TRBJ2-6, with a tentative D call TRBD1 (5 bases). Germline V gene lookup returns CDR1 SNHLY and CDR2 FYNNEI. V was cut by 6 bases and J by 0 bases, with 6 bases left in between. This CDR3 spans 14 amino acids.

CDR3 protein: CASSEGPTRPEAFF. The DNA of the CDR3 is TGCGCCAGCAGCGAGGGACCGACGCGCCCTGAAGCTTTCTTT. The chain recombines TRBV5-1 with TRBJ1-1; D might be TRBD1 (5 bases). Trimming removed 4 bases at V and 6 bases at J, with 16 bases between. Per the germline V gene, CDR1 is SGHRS and CDR2 is YFSETQ. The CDR3 consists of 14 residues.

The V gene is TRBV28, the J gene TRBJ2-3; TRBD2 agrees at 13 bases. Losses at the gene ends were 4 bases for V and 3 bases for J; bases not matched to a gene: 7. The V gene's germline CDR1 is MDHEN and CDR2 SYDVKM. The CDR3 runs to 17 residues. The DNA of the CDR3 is TGTGCCAGCAGTTCCCCAAGGGGACTAGCGGGAACAGATACGCAGTATTTT. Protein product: CASSSPRGLAGTDTQYF.

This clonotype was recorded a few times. The CDR3 spells CASSAGQAEAQYF. The DNA for the CDR3 is TGTGCCAGCAGTGCCGGACAAGCCGAGGCGCAGTATTTT. The chain couples TRBV6-6 to TRBJ2-3; D is perhaps TRBD1 (5 bases). CDR1 MNHNY and CDR2 SVGAGI come from the germline V gene (reference sequence). V was cut by 5 bases and J by 10 bases, with 16 bases left in between. There are 13 residues in the CDR3.

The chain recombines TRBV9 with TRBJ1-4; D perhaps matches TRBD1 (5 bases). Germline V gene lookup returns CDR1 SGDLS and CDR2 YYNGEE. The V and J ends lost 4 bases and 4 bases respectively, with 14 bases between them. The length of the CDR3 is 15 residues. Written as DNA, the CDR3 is TGTGCCAGCAGCCTTTGGACACGGAGTAATGAAAAACTGTTTTTT. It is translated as CASSLWTRSNEKLFF. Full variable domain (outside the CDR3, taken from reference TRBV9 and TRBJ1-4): DSGVTQTPKHLITATGQRVTLRCSPRSGDLSVYWYQQSLDQGLQFLIQYYNGEERAKGNILERFSAQQFPDLHSELNLSSLELGDSALYFCASSLWTRSNEKLFFGSGTQLSVL.

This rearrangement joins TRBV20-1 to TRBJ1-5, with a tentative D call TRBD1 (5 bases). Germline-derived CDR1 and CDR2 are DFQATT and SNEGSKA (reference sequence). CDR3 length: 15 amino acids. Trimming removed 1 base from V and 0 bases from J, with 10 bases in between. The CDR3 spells CSARAGQNSNQPQHF. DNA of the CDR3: TGCAGTGCTAGAGCAGGGCAGAATAGCAATCAGCCCCAGCATTTT.

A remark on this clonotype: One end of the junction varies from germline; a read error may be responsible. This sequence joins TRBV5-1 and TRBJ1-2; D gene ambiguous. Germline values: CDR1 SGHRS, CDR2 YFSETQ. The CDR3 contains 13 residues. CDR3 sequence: CVSSLDGNYGYTF. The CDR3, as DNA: TGCGTCAGCAGCTTGGATGGGAACTATGGCTACACCTTC. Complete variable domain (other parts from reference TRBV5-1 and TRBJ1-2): KAGVTQTPRYLIKTRGQQVTLSCSPISGHRSVSWYQQTPGQGLQFLFEYFSETQRNKGNFPGRFSGRQFSNSRSEMNVSTLELGDSALYLCVSSLDGNYGYTFGSGTRLTVV.